One TCR beta chain is described in this entry. Its antigen is undetermined. Reverse transcribing all isolated RNA meant expressed TCRB transcripts were sequenced. Regulatory, naive and central memory T cell samples averaged around 3.9 million reads. Clones were sequenced by immunoSEQ multiplex PCR, and TCRdb holds only the in-frame ones, with some missing. The sample yields some 370,000 clones, about 10% seen once. This specimen belongs to a study of beta chain features in type 1 diabetes. Study conclusions and caveats: In comparison with healthy donors, patients had naive, central memory and Treg TCRB repertoires that appeared more similar. High-TCR-expressing cells could be over-represented by cDNA sequencing. Shortening of TCRB CDR3s, moderate but significant, appeared in all four CD4+ subsets of Type 1 diabetes patients.

Via the markers CD45RO/CCR7/CD25/CD127/CD95/CD27, stem cell-like memory, regulatory, central memory and naive CD4+ cells were sorted. The CDR3 is 14 amino acids. CDR1 SGHTA and CDR2 FQGTGA come from the germline V gene. V shed 5 bases and J shed 8 bases, with 16 bases lying between them. The specimen sequenced was central memory CD4+ T cells from blood. The chain has TRBV7-3 and TRBJ2-1; D is perhaps TRBD2 (5 bases). This receptor was taken from a man aged 30-40 years with type 1 diabetes. This CDR3 is CASSLTRSRDEQFF. DNA for the CDR3: TGTGCCAGCAGCCTTACTAGATCTAGGGATGAGCAGTTCTTC.